Listed below are T cell receptor beta chains from one sample, sequenced in a study of cytomegalovirus exposure and HLA in healthy donors. Only in-frame clones appear in the TCRdb table, and some are missing; sequencing was by immunoSEQ multiplex PCR. The sample includes around 150,000 clones, more than 80% of them seen just once. Sequencing was carried out using PBMCs. Receptor source: a woman aged 40 to 49 in good health and CMV-seropositive. The CDR3 runs from the conserved cysteine through the conserved F or W. The D gene is left open where the match is weak. Size values are once, few and many counts, or a class for expanded clones, and some rows have none.

j_call: TRBJ2-7; clone_size: once; v_call: TRBV27; d_call: TRBD2; cdr3_aa: CATGRGGYEQYF; cdr3_nt: TGTGCCACCGGGAGGGGGGGCTACGAGCAGTACTTC
j_call: TRBJ2-3; clone_size: few; v_call: TRBV21-1; d_call: NA; cdr3_aa: CASSKVYRDSTDTQYF; cdr3_nt: TGTGCCAGCAGCAAAGTGTACAGGGACAGCACAGATACGCAGTATTTT
j_call: TRBJ1-1; clone_size: NA; v_call: TRBV18; d_call: TRBD1; cdr3_aa: CASSQLGQGFNTEAFF; cdr3_nt: TGTGCCAGCTCACAACTCGGACAGGGCTTTAACACTGAAGCTTTCTTT
j_call: TRBJ1-2; clone_size: NA; v_call: TRBV4-1; d_call: TRBD1; cdr3_aa: CASSQGGLQGLPYEPNYGYTF; cdr3_nt: TGCGCCAGCAGCCAAGGTGGTTTACAGGGGCTCCCGTACGAACCAAACTATGGCTACACCTTC
j_call: TRBJ2-7; clone_size: NA; v_call: TRBV4-1; d_call: TRBD2; cdr3_aa: CASSLYDTTSGGAIEQYF; cdr3_nt: TGCGCCAGCAGCCTTTATGACACGACTAGCGGGGGGGCTATCGAGCAGTACTTC
j_call: TRBJ2-1; clone_size: NA; v_call: TRBV11-2; d_call: NA; cdr3_aa: CASSATDRSYNEQFF; cdr3_nt: TGTGCCAGCAGCGCCACGGACAGATCTTACAATGAGCAGTTCTTC
j_call: TRBJ2-7; clone_size: NA; v_call: TRBV11-2; d_call: TRBD1; cdr3_aa: CASRPTGAPYEQYF; cdr3_nt: TGTGCCAGCAGGCCGACAGGGGCCCCCTACGAGCAGTACTTC
j_call: TRBJ2-7; clone_size: NA; v_call: TRBV5-1; d_call: TRBD1; cdr3_aa: CASSLGGQGPSYEQYF; cdr3_nt: TGCGCCAGCAGCTTGGGGGGACAGGGACCCTCCTACGAGCAGTACTTC
j_call: TRBJ1-1; clone_size: NA; v_call: TRBV2; d_call: NA; cdr3_aa: CASSVAGNTEAFF; cdr3_nt: TGTGCCAGCAGTGTTGCAGGGAACACTGAAGCTTTCTTT
j_call: TRBJ1-4; clone_size: NA; v_call: TRBV9; d_call: TRBD1; cdr3_aa: CASSVGTGSEKLFF; cdr3_nt: TGTGCCAGCAGCGTGGGGACAGGGTCCGAAAAACTGTTTTTT
j_call: TRBJ2-1; clone_size: NA; v_call: TRBV9; d_call: TRBD2; cdr3_aa: CASSITSGSYNEQFF; cdr3_nt: TGTGCCAGCAGCATTACTAGCGGCTCCTACAATGAGCAGTTCTTC
j_call: TRBJ1-2; clone_size: NA; v_call: TRBV5-1; d_call: TRBD1; cdr3_aa: CASSAGQGASGYTF; cdr3_nt: TGCGCCAGCAGCGCCGGACAGGGGGCGAGTGGCTACACCTTC
j_call: TRBJ2-3; clone_size: NA; v_call: TRBV28; d_call: NA; cdr3_aa: CASSLTGGLAGTDTQYF; cdr3_nt: TGTGCCAGCAGTCTCACAGGGGGCCTAGCGGGAACAGATACGCAGTATTTT
j_call: TRBJ1-1; clone_size: NA; v_call: TRBV28; d_call: NA; cdr3_aa: CASSFSTGYRITEAFF; cdr3_nt: TGTGCCAGCAGTTTCTCCACAGGGTACAGAATCACTGAAGCTTTCTTT
j_call: TRBJ2-3; clone_size: NA; v_call: TRBV5-4; d_call: NA; cdr3_aa: CASLIRPPKDTQYF; cdr3_nt: TGTGCCAGCCTCATCAGGCCGCCAAAGGATACGCAGTATTTT
j_call: TRBJ1-2; clone_size: few; v_call: TRBV28; d_call: TRBD1; cdr3_aa: CASRRQGQYGYTF; cdr3_nt: TGTGCCAGCCGCCGACAGGGACAGTATGGCTACACCTTC
j_call: TRBJ1-2; clone_size: few; v_call: TRBV27; d_call: TRBD1; cdr3_aa: CASSPRQGAYGYTF; cdr3_nt: TGTGCCAGCAGTCCCCGACAGGGGGCGTATGGCTACACCTTC
j_call: TRBJ2-2; clone_size: once; v_call: TRBV9; d_call: NA; cdr3_aa: CASSVAAPGTGELFF; cdr3_nt: TGTGCCAGCAGCGTGGCTGCGCCGGGCACCGGGGAGCTGTTTTTT
j_call: TRBJ1-5; clone_size: NA; v_call: TRBV2; d_call: NA; cdr3_aa: CASRSGRNQPQHF; cdr3_nt: TGTGCCAGCAGGTCAGGCCGGAATCAGCCCCAGCATTTT
j_call: TRBJ2-3; clone_size: once; v_call: TRBV5-1; d_call: TRBD1; cdr3_aa: CASSSGRTGNVRDTQYF; cdr3_nt: TGCGCCAGCAGCTCTGGGCGGACAGGGAATGTTCGGGATACGCAGTATTTT
j_call: TRBJ2-7; clone_size: once; v_call: TRBV6-5; d_call: TRBD2; cdr3_aa: CASKQTSGSLGQYF; cdr3_nt: TGTGCCAGCAAGCAGACTAGCGGGAGCCTCGGGCAGTACTTC
j_call: TRBJ2-7; clone_size: NA; v_call: TRBV19; d_call: NA; cdr3_aa: CASSRAGLYEQYF; cdr3_nt: TGTGCCAGTAGTCGGGCGGGATTATACGAGCAGTACTTC
j_call: TRBJ2-7; clone_size: once; v_call: TRBV5-1; d_call: NA; cdr3_aa: CASSPEAFSYYEQYF; cdr3_nt: TGCGCCAGCAGCCCGGAAGCGTTTTCATACTACGAGCAGTACTTC
j_call: TRBJ1-2; clone_size: NA; v_call: TRBV28; d_call: TRBD1; cdr3_aa: CASSLQGAVYGYTF; cdr3_nt: TGTGCCAGCAGTTTACAGGGGGCGGTCTATGGCTACACCTTC
j_call: TRBJ2-5; clone_size: NA; v_call: TRBV5-1; d_call: TRBD2; cdr3_aa: CASSTRLAGRQETQYF; cdr3_nt: TGCGCCAGCAGCACAAGACTAGCGGGTCGCCAAGAGACCCAGTACTTC
j_call: TRBJ2-3; clone_size: once; v_call: TRBV19; d_call: NA; cdr3_aa: CASSISTDTQYF; cdr3_nt: TGTGCCAGTAGTATCTCCACAGATACGCAGTATTTT
j_call: TRBJ2-3; clone_size: NA; v_call: TRBV11-2; d_call: NA; cdr3_aa: CASSLLTATSTDTQYF; cdr3_nt: TGTGCCAGCAGCTTATTGACAGCCACTAGCACAGATACGCAGTATTTT
j_call: TRBJ2-1; clone_size: NA; v_call: TRBV19; d_call: TRBD2; cdr3_aa: CASSIVTSGRNEQFF; cdr3_nt: TGTGCCAGTAGTATAGTCACTAGCGGGAGGAATGAGCAGTTCTTC
j_call: TRBJ2-1; clone_size: NA; v_call: TRBV5-4; d_call: TRBD2; cdr3_aa: CASSSSGGRYNEQFF; cdr3_nt: TGTGCCAGCAGCTCTAGCGGGGGGCGCTACAATGAGCAGTTCTTC
j_call: TRBJ2-7; clone_size: once; v_call: TRBV2; d_call: TRBD1; cdr3_aa: CASSWTGPYEQYF; cdr3_nt: TGTGCCAGCAGCTGGACAGGGCCCTACGAGCAGTACTTC
j_call: TRBJ2-7; clone_size: NA; v_call: TRBV19; d_call: TRBD1; cdr3_aa: CASSTPGQGSYEQYF; cdr3_nt: TGTGCCAGTAGTACCCCGGGACAGGGGTCCTACGAGCAGTACTTC
j_call: TRBJ1-2; clone_size: NA; v_call: TRBV4-1; d_call: NA; cdr3_aa: CASSQVFQQGDGYTF; cdr3_nt: TGCGCCAGCAGCCAAGTCTTTCAACAGGGCGATGGCTACACCTTC
j_call: TRBJ1-3; clone_size: few; v_call: TRBV6-6; d_call: NA; cdr3_aa: CASTSGNSGNTIYF; cdr3_nt: TGTGCCAGCACCTCCGGGAACTCTGGAAACACCATATATTTT
j_call: TRBJ2-7; clone_size: NA; v_call: TRBV5-4; d_call: TRBD2; cdr3_aa: CASRLAGGPHEQYF; cdr3_nt: TGTGCCAGCAGACTAGCGGGAGGGCCCCACGAGCAGTACTTC
j_call: TRBJ2-5; clone_size: few; v_call: TRBV7-9; d_call: NA; cdr3_aa: CASSFSQETQYF; cdr3_nt: TGTGCCAGCAGCTTCAGCCAAGAGACCCAGTACTTC
j_call: TRBJ2-5; clone_size: once; v_call: TRBV11-2; d_call: TRBD1; cdr3_aa: CASSSPGTAWETQYF; cdr3_nt: TGTGCCAGCAGCTCTCCCGGGACAGCCTGGGAGACCCAGTACTTC
j_call: TRBJ2-5; clone_size: NA; v_call: TRBV5-1; d_call: NA; cdr3_aa: CASSIGGVFHQETQYF; cdr3_nt: TGCGCCAGCAGTATAGGAGGTGTGTTTCACCAAGAGACCCAGTACTTC
j_call: TRBJ2-3; clone_size: few; v_call: TRBV6-6; d_call: NA; cdr3_aa: CASSPAGGTDTQYF; cdr3_nt: TGTGCCAGCAGCCCCGCAGGGGGCACAGATACGCAGTATTTT
j_call: TRBJ2-7; clone_size: NA; v_call: TRBV28; d_call: TRBD2; cdr3_aa: CASTRAGDSYEQYF; cdr3_nt: TGTGCCAGCACCCGAGCGGGGGATTCCTACGAGCAGTACTTC
j_call: TRBJ2-7; clone_size: NA; v_call: TRBV5-1; d_call: TRBD2; cdr3_aa: CASSLMSSGTYEQYF; cdr3_nt: TGCGCCAGCAGCTTGATGTCTAGCGGGACCTACGAGCAGTACTTC
j_call: TRBJ2-3; clone_size: few; v_call: TRBV11-2; d_call: NA; cdr3_aa: CASSLLGRGRESDTQYF; cdr3_nt: TGTGCCAGCAGCTTATTGGGGCGCGGCAGGGAATCAGATACGCAGTATTTT
j_call: TRBJ2-2; clone_size: NA; v_call: TRBV15; d_call: NA; cdr3_aa: CATSIHRQTGELFF; cdr3_nt: TGTGCCACCAGCATCCACAGGCAGACCGGGGAGCTGTTTTTT
j_call: TRBJ2-3; clone_size: NA; v_call: TRBV5-1; d_call: TRBD2; cdr3_aa: CASSPGTSDADTQYF; cdr3_nt: TGCGCCAGCAGCCCAGGGACTAGCGACGCAGATACGCAGTATTTT
j_call: TRBJ2-7; clone_size: NA; v_call: TRBV9; d_call: NA; cdr3_aa: CASSVARNGEQYF; cdr3_nt: TGTGCCAGCAGCGTAGCTAGGAATGGCGAGCAGTACTTC